Listed here are 13 T cell receptor beta chains from one sample, sequenced in a study of regulatory dendritic cells for organ transplantation. Sequenced by immunoSEQ multiplex PCR; TCRdb stores in-frame clones only, minus some. The sample records about 28,000 clones, more than 65% being singletons. The sequenced sample consisted of naive CD8+ T cells from blood. Documented subset: CD45RA+ naive T cells. Receptors originate from a human donor in good health.

The chain recombines TRBV13 with TRBJ1-3; D gene unclear. Trimming took off 0 bases at V and 4 bases at J, with 7 bases between the two ends. Per germline, CDR1 PRHDT and CDR2 FYEKMQ (reference sequence). The CDR3 is made up of 14 amino acids. CDR3 coding DNA: TGTGCCAGCAGCTTAGGATCTCCGGGAAACACCATATATTTT. The encoded protein is CASSLGSPGNTIYF. The entire variable domain, with the rest obtained from reference TRBV13 and TRBJ1-3, is as follows: AAGVIQSPRHLIKEKRETATLKCYPIPRHDTVYWYQQGPGQDPQFLISFYEKMQSDKGSIPDRFSAQQFSDYHSELNMSSLELGDSALYFCASSLGSPGNTIYFGEGSWLTVV.

V gene TRBV29-1 combines with J gene TRBJ1-1; D is perhaps TRBD1 (6 bases). Trimming left V 7 bases short and J 5 bases short, with 20 bases between. CDR3 length: 14 residues. CDR1 is SQVTM and CDR2 is ANQGSEA in the germline V gene. CDR3 protein: CSAVFGGLGTEAFF. CDR3 coding DNA: TGCAGCGCTGTCTTCGGGGGGCTTGGGACTGAAGCTTTCTTT.

The V call is TRBV27, the J call TRBJ1-2; 11 positions match TRBD1. The junction had 13 bases not matched to a gene; V was cut back by 5 bases and J by 8 bases. The germline V gene has CDR1 MNHEY and CDR2 SMNVEV (reference sequence). The CDR3 spans 16 residues. The CDR3 nucleotides read TGTGCCAGCAGTCCGGGGACAGGGGGGTCGAATTCGGGCTACACCTTC. Translated: CASSPGTGGSNSGYTF.

The chain recombines TRBV7-6 with TRBJ1-1, with 12 bases that match TRBD1. The V segment lost 5 bases and the J segment 2 bases; nucleotides outside the gene matches: 6. Germline V gene lookup returns CDR1 SGHVS and CDR2 FNYEAQ. The CDR3 covers 16 residues. Written as DNA, the CDR3 is TGTGCCAGCAGCCCGCGGGACAGGGGGCCCAACACTGAAGCTTTCTTT. Translating gives CASSPRDRGPNTEAFF.

The CDR3 nucleotides read TGTGCCAGCAGCTTAGAAGAGGGGAACACTGAAGCTTTCTTT. Translated, it gives CASSLEEGNTEAFF. The chain couples TRBV7-6 to TRBJ1-1; no reliable D call. Between the trimmed V and J ends, which lost 1 base and 1 base, there was a span of 7 bases. The length of the CDR3 is 14 residues. Germline V gene sequence: CDR1 SGHVS, CDR2 FNYEAQ.

The chain carries TRBV7-6 and TRBJ1-1; a possible D gene is TRBD1 (6 bases). V was trimmed by 5 bases and J by 4 bases, leaving 14 bases between them. The CDR3 contains 14 residues. Germline V lookup: CDR1 SGHVS, CDR2 FNYEAQ. CDR3 coding DNA: TGTGCCAGCAGCCAAGGGGGGGGCAGCACTGAAGCTTTCTTT. Translation: CASSQGGGSTEAFF.

This clone came up once. As DNA, the CDR3 is TGTGCCAGCAGCCAAATCGGGAACCAAGAGACCCAGTACTTC. Residues: CASSQIGNQETQYF. The chain carries TRBV14 and TRBJ2-5; perhaps TRBD2 as D (5 bases). CDR1 SGHDN and CDR2 FVKESK come from the germline V gene. Trimming removed 2 bases at V and 0 bases at J, with 7 bases between. The CDR3 runs to 14 residues.

The chain couples TRBV5-1 to TRBJ2-2; 10 positions agree with TRBD2. This CDR3 comprises 16 residues. CDR1 and CDR2 (germline): SGHRS, YFSETQ. V shed 1 base, J shed 4 bases, and the junction held 4 bases outside the gene matches. The CDR3 region has the DNA TGCGCCAGCAGCTTGTCTAGCGGGGGCGGCACCGGGGAGCTGTTTTTT. As protein: CASSLSSGGGTGELFF.

CDR3 region: CASSPGTSGGEQYF. In DNA form, the CDR3 reads TGTGCCAGCAGTCCCGGGACTAGCGGGGGCGAGCAGTACTTC. The chain uses TRBV27 and TRBJ2-7, with 14 bases lining up with TRBD2. Germline trimming cut 5 bases from V and 6 bases from J; bases unmatched to any gene: 3. Germline V gene sequence: CDR1 MNHEY, CDR2 SMNVEV (reference sequence). This CDR3 has 14 amino acids.

This clone has a handful of counts. This chain uses TRBV6-6 with TRBJ1-2, with D maybe TRBD1 (5 bases). CDR3 length: 12 amino acids. V shed 6 bases and J shed 8 bases, with 13 bases lying between them. Germline values: CDR1 MNHNY, CDR2 SVGAGI (reference sequence). In DNA form, the CDR3 reads TGTGCCAGCAGCACCTGGGGGGAGGGCTACACCTTC. It specifies CASSTWGEGYTF.

In this sample, this clone turned up a few times. CDR3 residues: CASSSSEYSAEAFF. In DNA form, the CDR3 reads TGTGCCAGCAGCTCGAGTGAGTATTCGGCTGAAGCTTTCTTT. This chain uses TRBV7-2 with TRBJ1-1; the D is unclear. Germline V lookup: CDR1 SGHTA, CDR2 FQGNSA. The CDR3 loop spans 14 amino acids. V lost 4 bases and J 6 bases, leaving 15 bases between the germline ends.

V gene TRBV18 combines with J gene TRBJ2-1; TRBD2 agrees at 15 bases. CDR3 length: 17 amino acids. The germline V gene encodes CDR1 KGHSH and CDR2 LQKENI. V gave up 2 bases and J gave up 9 bases; unmatched junction bases: 8. The CDR3 reads CASSPYRTSGGAGEQFF. The CDR3 DNA reads TGTGCCAGCTCACCATACCGGACTAGCGGGGGGGCGGGTGAGCAGTTCTTC.

The J gene is TRBJ2-1, the V gene TRBV6-5; a possible D gene is TRBD2 (6 bases). Germline V gene lookup returns CDR1 MNHEY and CDR2 SVGAGI. The CDR3 sequence is 13 residues long. V was pared by 1 base and J by 8 bases, with 9 bases between. CDR3 protein: CASSYFGGDEQFF. Written as DNA, the CDR3 is TGTGCCAGCAGTTACTTCGGAGGGGATGAGCAGTTCTTC.